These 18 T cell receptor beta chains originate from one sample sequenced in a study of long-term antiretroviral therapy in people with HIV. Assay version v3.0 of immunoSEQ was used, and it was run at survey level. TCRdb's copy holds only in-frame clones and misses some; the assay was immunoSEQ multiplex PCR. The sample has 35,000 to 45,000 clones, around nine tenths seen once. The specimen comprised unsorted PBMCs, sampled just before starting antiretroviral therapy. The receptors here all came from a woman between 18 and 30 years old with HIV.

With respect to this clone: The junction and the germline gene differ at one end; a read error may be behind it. CDR3 sequence: CASSAYNQPQHF. CDR3 nucleotide sequence: TGTGCCAGTAGTGCCTACAATCAGCCCCAGCATTTT. The chain combines TRBV25-1 with TRBJ1-5; D unresolved. Germline V lookup: CDR1 MGHDK, CDR2 SYGVNS. This CDR3 contains 12 residues.

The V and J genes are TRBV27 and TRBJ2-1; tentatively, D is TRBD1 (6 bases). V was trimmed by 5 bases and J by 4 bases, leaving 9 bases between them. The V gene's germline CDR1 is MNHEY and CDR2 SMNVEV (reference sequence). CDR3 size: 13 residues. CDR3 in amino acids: CASSQGGYNEQFF. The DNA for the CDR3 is TGTGCCAGCAGTCAAGGGGGTTACAATGAGCAGTTCTTC.

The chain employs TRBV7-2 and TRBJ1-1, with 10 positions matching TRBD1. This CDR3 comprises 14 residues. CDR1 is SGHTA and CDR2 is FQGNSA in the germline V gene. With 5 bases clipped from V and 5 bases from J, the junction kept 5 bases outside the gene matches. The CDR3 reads CASSRQGARTEAFF. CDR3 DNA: TGTGCCAGCAGCCGACAGGGGGCGCGGACTGAAGCTTTCTTT.

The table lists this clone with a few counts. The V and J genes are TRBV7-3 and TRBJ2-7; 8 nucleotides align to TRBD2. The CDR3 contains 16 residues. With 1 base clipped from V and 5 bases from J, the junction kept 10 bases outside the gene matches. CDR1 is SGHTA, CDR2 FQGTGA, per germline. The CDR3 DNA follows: TGTGCCAGCAGCTTAAAGGCCAGCGGGAGTATCCACGAGCAGTACTTC. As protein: CASSLKASGSIHEQYF.

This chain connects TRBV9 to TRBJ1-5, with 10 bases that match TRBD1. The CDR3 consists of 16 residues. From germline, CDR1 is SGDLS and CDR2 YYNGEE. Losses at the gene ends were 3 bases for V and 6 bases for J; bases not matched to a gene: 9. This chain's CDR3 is CASSAGGQGFFQPQHF. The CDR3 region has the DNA TGTGCCAGCAGCGCTGGGGGACAGGGGTTTTTTCAGCCCCAGCATTTT.

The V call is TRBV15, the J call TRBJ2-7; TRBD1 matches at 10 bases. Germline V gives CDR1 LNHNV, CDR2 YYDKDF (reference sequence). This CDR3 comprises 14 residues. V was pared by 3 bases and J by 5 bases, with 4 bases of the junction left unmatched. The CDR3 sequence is CATSRGQGINEQYF. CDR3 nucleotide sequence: TGTGCCACCAGCAGGGGACAGGGGATCAACGAGCAGTACTTC.

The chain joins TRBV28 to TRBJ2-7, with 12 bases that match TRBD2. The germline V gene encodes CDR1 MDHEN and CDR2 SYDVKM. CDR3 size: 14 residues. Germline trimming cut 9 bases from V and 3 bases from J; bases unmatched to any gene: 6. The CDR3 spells CASRTSGTYYEQYF. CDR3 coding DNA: TGTGCCAGTCGGACTAGCGGGACGTACTACGAGCAGTACTTC.

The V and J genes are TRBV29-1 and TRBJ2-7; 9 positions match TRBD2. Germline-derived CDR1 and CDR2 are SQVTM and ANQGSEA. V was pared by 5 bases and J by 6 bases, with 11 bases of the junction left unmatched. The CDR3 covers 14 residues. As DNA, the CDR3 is TGCAGCGTTCATAGCGGGAGAGTAGATGGCGAGCAGTACTTC. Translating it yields CSVHSGRVDGEQYF.

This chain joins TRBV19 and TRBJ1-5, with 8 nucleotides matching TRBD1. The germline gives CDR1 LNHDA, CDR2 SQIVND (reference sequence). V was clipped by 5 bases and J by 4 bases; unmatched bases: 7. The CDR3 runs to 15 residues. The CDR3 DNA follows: TGTGCCAGTAGTTCGACAGGGGTAGGAAATCAGCCCCAGCATTTT. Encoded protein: CASSSTGVGNQPQHF. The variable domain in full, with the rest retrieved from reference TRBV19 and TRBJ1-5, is DGGITQSPKYLFRKEGQNVTLSCEQNLNHDAMYWYRQDPGQGLRLIYYSQIVNDFQKGDIAEGYSVSREKKESFPLTVTSAQKNPTAFYLCASSSTGVGNQPQHFGDGTRLSIL.

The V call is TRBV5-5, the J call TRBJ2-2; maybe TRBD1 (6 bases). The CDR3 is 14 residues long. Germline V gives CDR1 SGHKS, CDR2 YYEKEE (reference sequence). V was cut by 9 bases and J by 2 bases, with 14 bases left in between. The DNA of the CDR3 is TGTGCCACCGCGACAGGCATCAACACCGGGGAGCTGTTTTTT. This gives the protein CATATGINTGELFF.

The CDR3 is CASTKDNLFYQPQHF. As DNA, the CDR3 is TGTGCCAGCACCAAGGACAATTTATTCTATCAGCCCCAGCATTTT. This chain connects TRBV28 to TRBJ1-5; tentative D call: TRBD1 (5 bases). The CDR3 length is 15 residues. V was pared by 7 bases and J by 5 bases, with 18 bases between. Germline CDR1 reads MDHEN; CDR2 reads SYDVKM.

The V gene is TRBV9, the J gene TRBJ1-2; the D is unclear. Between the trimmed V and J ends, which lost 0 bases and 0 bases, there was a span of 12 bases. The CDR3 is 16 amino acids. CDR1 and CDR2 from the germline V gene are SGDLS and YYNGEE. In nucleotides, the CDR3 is TGTGCCAGCAGCGTAGGTCACGGCTCCCCTAACTATGGCTACACCTTC. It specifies CASSVGHGSPNYGYTF. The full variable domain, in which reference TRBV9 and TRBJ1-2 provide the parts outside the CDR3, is DSGVTQTPKHLITATGQRVTLRCSPRSGDLSVYWYQQSLDQGLQFLIQYYNGEERAKGNILERFSAQQFPDLHSELNLSSLELGDSALYFCASSVGHGSPNYGYTFGSGTRLTVV.

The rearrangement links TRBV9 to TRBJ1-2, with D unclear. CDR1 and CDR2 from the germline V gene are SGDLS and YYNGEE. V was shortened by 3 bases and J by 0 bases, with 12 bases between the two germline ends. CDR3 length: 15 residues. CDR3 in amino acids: CASSATSYTNYGYTF. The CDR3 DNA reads TGTGCCAGCAGCGCGACAAGCTACACTAACTATGGCTACACCTTC.

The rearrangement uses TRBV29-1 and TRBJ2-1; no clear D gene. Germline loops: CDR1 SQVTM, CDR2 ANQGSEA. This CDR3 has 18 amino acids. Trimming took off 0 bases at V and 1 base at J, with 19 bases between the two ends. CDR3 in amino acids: CSVEDLKADYVSYNEQFF. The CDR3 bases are TGCAGCGTTGAAGATCTTAAAGCCGATTATGTTTCCTACAATGAGCAGTTCTTC.

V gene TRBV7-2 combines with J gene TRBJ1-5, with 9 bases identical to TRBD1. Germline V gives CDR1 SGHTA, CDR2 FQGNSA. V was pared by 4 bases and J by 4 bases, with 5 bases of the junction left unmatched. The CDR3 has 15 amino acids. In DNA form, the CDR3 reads TGTGCCAGCAGCTCGACAGGGGGGGATAATCAGCCCCAGCATTTT. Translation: CASSSTGGDNQPQHF.

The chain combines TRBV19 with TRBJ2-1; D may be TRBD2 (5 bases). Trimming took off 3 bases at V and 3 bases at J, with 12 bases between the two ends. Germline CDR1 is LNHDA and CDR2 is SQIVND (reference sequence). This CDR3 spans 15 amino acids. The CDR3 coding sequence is TGTGCCAGTAGTATGGTAGCGCGAGTCTACAATGAGCAGTTCTTC. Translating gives CASSMVARVYNEQFF. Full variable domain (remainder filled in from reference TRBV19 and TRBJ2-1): DGGITQSPKYLFRKEGQNVTLSCEQNLNHDAMYWYRQDPGQGLRLIYYSQIVNDFQKGDIAEGYSVSREKKESFPLTVTSAQKNPTAFYLCASSMVARVYNEQFFGPGTRLTVL.

In DNA form, the CDR3 reads TGCGCCAGCAGCCGGGGGGCCTATGGCTACACCTTC. This gives the protein CASSRGAYGYTF. The gene calls are TRBV4-3 and TRBJ1-2; maybe TRBD1 (6 bases). In germline, CDR1 is LGHNA, CDR2 YSLEER. Trimming left V 4 bases short and J 4 bases short, with 7 bases between. The CDR3 is 12 amino acids.

The CDR3 nucleotides read TGTGCCAGCAGCTTAGAAGGAACAGTCTACCTCTATGGCTACACCTTC. Its translation: CASSLEGTVYLYGYTF. The genes are TRBV7-9 and TRBJ1-2; D remains unclear. CDR1 SEHNR and CDR2 FQNEAQ come from the germline V gene (reference sequence). V dropped 1 base and J dropped 4 bases, with 16 bases sitting between them. The CDR3 extends over 16 amino acids.